This TCR beta chain was identified in a study of early stage breast cancer tumors. On the study more broadly: Each sample averaged approximately 10-fold read coverage.

CDR3 length: 11 residues. V was clipped by 4 bases and J by 4 bases, with 5 bases between them. Germline V gene data show CDR1 as SGDLS and CDR2 as YYNGEE. This clone has just a few counts. Its target is unknown. Sequencing was performed with immunoSEQ multiplex PCR; in TCRdb, only in-frame clones are kept and a portion is missing. In the table there are roughly 40,000 clones, about 78% of which are singletons. General observations from the study: Commonly generated sequences made up most enriched TCRB sequences shared between patients. Compared with adjacent normal breast, tumors showed about 2.5-fold denser, more clonal T cells.

This TCR derives from a person aged 50-59 years with breast cancer. The sequenced sample consisted of blood. The rearrangement links TRBV9 to TRBJ1-2; no definite D call. The CDR3 loop reads CASSRVYGYTF. The CDR3 nucleotides read TGTGCCAGCAGCCGGGTCTATGGCTACACCTTC.